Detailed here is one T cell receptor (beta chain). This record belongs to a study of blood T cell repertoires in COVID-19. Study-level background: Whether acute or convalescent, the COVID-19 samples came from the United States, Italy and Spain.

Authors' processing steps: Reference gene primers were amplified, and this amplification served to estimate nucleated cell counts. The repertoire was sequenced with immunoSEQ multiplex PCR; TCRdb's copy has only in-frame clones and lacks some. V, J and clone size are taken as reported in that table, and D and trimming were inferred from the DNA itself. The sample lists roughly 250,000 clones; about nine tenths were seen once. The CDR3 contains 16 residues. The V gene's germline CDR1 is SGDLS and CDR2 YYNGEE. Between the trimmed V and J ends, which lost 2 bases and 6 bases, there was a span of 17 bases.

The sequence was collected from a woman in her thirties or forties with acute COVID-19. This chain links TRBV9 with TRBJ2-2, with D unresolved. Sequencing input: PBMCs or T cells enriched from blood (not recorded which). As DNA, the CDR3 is TGTGCCAGCAGCGTTCATAATGAGGTTGTAGCCGGGGAGCTGTTTTTT. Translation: CASSVHNEVVAGELFF.